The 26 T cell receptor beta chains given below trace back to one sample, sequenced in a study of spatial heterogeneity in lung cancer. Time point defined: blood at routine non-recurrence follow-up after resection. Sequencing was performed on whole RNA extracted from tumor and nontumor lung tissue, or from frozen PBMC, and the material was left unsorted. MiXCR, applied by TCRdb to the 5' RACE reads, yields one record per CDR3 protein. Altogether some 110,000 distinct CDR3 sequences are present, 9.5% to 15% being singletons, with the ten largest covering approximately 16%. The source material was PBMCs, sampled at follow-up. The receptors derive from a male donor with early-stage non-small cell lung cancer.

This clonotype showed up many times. Here the CDR3 reads CSAKHSKKMNTEAFF. DNA for the CDR3: TGCAGTGCTAAGCACAGTAAAAAAATGAACACTGAAGCTTTCTTT. The V gene is TRBV20-1, the J gene TRBJ1-1; D gene ambiguous. The CDR3 totals 15 residues. V was shortened by 4 bases and J by 0 bases, with 15 bases between the two germline ends. Germline CDR1 DFQATT, CDR2 SNEGSKA (reference sequence).

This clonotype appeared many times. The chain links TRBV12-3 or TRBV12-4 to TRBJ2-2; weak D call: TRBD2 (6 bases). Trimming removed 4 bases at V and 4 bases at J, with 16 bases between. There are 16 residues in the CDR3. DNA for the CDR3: TGTGCCAGCAGTTCCTTAGCGGCCTCGGGCACCGGGGAGCTGTTTTTT. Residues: CASSSLAASGTGELFF.

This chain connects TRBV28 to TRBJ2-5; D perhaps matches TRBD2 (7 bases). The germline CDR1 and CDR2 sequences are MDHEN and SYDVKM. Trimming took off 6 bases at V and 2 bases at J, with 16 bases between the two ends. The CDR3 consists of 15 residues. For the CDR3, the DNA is TGTGCCAGCAGCCTGGGGGGGCCGTTTCAAGAGACCCAGTACTTC. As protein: CASSLGGPFQETQYF. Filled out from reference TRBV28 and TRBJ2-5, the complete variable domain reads DVKVTQSSRYLVKRTGEKVFLECVQDMDHENMFWYRQDPGLGLRLIYFSYDVKMKEKGDIPEGYSVSREKKERFSLILESASTNQTSMYLCASSLGGPFQETQYFGPGTRLLVL.

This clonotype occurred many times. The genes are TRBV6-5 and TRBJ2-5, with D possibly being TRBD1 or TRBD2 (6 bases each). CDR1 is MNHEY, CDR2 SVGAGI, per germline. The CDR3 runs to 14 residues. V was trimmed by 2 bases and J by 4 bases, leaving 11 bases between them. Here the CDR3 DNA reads TGTGCCAGCAGTTACCTGGGGGGCGGAGAGACCCAGTACTTC. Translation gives CASSYLGGGETQYF.

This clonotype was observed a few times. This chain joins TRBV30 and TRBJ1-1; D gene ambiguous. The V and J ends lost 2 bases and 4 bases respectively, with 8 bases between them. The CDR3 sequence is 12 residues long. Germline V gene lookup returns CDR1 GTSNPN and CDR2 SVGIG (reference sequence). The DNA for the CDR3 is TGTGCCTGGAGTTTTCGGAGCACTGAAGCTTTCTTT. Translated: CAWSFRSTEAFF.

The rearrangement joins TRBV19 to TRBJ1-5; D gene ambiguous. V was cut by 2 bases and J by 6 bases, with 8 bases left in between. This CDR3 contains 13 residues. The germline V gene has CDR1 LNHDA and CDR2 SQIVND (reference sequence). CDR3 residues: CASSISSIQPQHF. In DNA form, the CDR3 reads TGTGCCAGTAGTATATCTTCAATTCAGCCCCAGCATTTT.

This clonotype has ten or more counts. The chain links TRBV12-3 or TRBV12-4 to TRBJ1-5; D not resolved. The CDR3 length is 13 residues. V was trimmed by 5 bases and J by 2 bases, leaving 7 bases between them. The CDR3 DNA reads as TGTGCCAGCAGTATGCGGGGCAATCAGCCCCAGCATTTT. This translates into CASSMRGNQPQHF.

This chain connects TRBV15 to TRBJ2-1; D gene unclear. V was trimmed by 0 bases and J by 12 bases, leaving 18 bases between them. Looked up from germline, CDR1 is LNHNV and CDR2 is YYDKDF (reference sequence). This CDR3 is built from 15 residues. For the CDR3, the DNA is TGTGCCACCAGCAGAGATGACGGCAGCCTCCTAGGGCAGTTCTTC. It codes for CATSRDDGSLLGQFF.

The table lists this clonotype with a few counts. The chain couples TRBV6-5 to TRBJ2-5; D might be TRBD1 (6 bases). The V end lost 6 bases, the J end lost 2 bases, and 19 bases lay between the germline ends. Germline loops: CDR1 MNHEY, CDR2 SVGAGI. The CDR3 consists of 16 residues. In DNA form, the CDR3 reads TGTGCCAGCAGACCTAATCCGGGACAAAAACAAGAGACCCAGTACTTC. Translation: CASRPNPGQKQETQYF.

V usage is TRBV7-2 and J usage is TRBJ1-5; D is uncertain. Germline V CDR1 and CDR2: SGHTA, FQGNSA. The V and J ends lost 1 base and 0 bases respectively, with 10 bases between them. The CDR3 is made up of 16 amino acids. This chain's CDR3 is CASSLGPIHSNQPQHF. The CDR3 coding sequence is TGTGCCAGCAGCTTAGGGCCGATACATAGCAATCAGCCCCAGCATTTT.

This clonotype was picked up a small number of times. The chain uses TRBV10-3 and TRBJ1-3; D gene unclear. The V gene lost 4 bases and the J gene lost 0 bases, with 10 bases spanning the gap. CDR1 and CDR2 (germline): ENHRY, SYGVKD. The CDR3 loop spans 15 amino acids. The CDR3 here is CAISGQPGSGNTIYF. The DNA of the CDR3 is TGTGCCATCAGTGGTCAGCCAGGCTCTGGAAACACCATATATTTT.

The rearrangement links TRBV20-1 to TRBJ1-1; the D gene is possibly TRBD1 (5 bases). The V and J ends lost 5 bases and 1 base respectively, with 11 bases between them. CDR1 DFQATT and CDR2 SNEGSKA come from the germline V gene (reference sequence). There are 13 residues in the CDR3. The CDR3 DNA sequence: TGCAGTGCTGGGACCCTGGGGAACACTGAAGCTTTCTTT. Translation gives CSAGTLGNTEAFF.

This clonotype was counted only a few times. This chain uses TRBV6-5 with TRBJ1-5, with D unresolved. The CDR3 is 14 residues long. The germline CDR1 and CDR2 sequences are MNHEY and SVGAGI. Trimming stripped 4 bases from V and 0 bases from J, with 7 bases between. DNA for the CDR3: TGTGCCAGCAGTTCCCCGTATAGCAATCAGCCCCAGCATTTT. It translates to CASSSPYSNQPQHF.

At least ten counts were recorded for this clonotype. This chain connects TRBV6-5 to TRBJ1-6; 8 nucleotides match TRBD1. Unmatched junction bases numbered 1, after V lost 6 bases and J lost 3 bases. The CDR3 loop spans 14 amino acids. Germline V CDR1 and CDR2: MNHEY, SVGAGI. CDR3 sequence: CASRGQGYNSPLHF. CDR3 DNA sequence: TGTGCCAGCAGAGGACAGGGCTATAATTCACCCCTCCACTTT.

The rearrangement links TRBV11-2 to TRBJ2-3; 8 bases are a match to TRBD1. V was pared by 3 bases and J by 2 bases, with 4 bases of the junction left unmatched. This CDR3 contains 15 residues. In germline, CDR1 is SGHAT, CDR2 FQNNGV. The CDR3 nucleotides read TGTGCCAGCAGCTTCGGACAGGGAAACACAGATACGCAGTATTTT. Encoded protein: CASSFGQGNTDTQYF.

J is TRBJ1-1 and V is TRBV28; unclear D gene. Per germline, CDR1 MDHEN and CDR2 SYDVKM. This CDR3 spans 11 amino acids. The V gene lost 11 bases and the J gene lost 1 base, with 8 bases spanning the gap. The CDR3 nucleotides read TGTGCCGCTCTAGGGAACACTGAAGCTTTCTTT. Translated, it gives CAALGNTEAFF.

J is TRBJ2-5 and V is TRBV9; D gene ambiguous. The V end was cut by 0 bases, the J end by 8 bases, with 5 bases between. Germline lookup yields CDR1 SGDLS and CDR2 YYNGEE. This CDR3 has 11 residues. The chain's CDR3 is CASSVEDTQYF. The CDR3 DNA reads TGTGCCAGCAGCGTAGAGGACACCCAGTACTTC.

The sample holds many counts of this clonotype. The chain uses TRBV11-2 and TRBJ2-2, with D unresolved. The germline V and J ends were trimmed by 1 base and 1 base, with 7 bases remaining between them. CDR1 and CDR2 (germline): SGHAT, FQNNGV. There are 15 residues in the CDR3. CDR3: CASSLAGRNTGELFF. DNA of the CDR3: TGTGCCAGCAGCTTAGCTGGCAGGAACACCGGGGAGCTGTTTTTT.

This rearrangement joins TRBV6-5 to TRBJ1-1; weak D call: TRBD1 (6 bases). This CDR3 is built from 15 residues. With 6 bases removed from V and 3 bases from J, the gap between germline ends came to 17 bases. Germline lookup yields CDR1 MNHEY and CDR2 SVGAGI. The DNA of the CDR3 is TGTGCCAGCAGCAAGGGTACAGGGAGGGACACTGAAGCTTTCTTT. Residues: CASSKGTGRDTEAFF.

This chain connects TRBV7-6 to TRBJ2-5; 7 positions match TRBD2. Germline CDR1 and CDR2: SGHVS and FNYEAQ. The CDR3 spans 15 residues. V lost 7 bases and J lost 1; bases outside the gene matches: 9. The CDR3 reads CASTLTPGGQETQYF. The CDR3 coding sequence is TGTGCCAGCACCCTAACTCCGGGGGGCCAAGAGACCCAGTACTTC.

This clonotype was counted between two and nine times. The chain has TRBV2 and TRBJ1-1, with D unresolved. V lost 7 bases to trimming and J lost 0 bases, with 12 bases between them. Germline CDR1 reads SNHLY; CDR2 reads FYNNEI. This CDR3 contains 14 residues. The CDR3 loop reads CASIFQEMNTEAFF. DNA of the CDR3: TGTGCCAGCATTTTTCAGGAGATGAACACTGAAGCTTTCTTT.

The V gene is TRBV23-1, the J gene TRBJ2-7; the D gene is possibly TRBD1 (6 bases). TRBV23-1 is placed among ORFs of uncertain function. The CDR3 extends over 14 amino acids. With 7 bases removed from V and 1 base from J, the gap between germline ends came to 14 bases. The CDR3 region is CASKGAGQSYEQYF. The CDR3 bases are TGCGCCAGCAAAGGGGCCGGACAGTCCTACGAGCAGTACTTC.

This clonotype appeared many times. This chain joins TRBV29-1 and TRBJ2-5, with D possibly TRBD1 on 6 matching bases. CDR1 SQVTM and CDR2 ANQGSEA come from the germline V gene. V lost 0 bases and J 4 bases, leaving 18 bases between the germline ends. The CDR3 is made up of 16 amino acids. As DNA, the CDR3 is TGCAGCGTTGAAGACGGCGACAGGAGTTTTGGAGAGACCCAGTACTTC. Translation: CSVEDGDRSFGETQYF.

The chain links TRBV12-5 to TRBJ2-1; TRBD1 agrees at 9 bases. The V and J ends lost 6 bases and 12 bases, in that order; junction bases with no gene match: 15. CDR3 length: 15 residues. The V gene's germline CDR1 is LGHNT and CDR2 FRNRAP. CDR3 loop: CASGQGQGLPGGQFF. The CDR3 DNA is TGTGCTAGTGGCCAGGGACAGGGATTACCTGGAGGGCAGTTCTTC. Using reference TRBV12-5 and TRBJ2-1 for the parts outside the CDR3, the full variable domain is DARVTQTPRHKVTEMGQEVTMRCQPILGHNTVFWYRQTMMQGLELLAYFRNRAPLDDSGMPKDRFSAEMPDATLATLKIQPSEPRDSAVYFCASGQGQGLPGGQFFGPGTRLTVL.

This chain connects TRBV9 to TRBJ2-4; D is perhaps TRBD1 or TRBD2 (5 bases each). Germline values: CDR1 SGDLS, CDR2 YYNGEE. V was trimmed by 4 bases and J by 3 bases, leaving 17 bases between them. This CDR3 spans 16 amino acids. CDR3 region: CASSNDQGVDKNIQYF. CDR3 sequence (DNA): TGTGCCAGCAGCAACGACCAGGGAGTAGACAAAAACATTCAGTACTTC.

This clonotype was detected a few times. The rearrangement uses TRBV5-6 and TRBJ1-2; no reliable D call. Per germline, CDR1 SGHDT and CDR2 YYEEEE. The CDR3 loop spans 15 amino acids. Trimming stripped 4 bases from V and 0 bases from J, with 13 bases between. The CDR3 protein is CASSQVPPANYGYTF. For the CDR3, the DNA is TGTGCCAGCAGCCAGGTCCCGCCAGCTAACTATGGCTACACCTTC.